Reported below is one T cell receptor beta chain. Original processing notes: Amplifying reference gene primers gave estimates of nucleated cell counts. Data came from immunoSEQ multiplex PCR; TCRdb stores just in-frame clones and leaves some out. V, J and clone size derive from that table, while D and trimming were established from the DNA sequence. Of over 150,000 clones detected, 91% appear once; the ten largest clones hold 0.5% to 0.6%. The CDR3 is 13 residues long. The V gene end was trimmed by 8 bases and the J gene end by 5 bases; junction bases not matched to a gene: 2. CDR1 and CDR2 (germline): ENHRY, SYGVKD. The entry originates in a study of blood T cell repertoires in COVID-19. Background on the study: There were acute and convalescent COVID-19 samples, and they came from the United States, Italy and Spain. The cDNA or gDNA used as material had been derived from T cells, B-cell-depleted T cells, or PBMCs.

Sequencing input: peripheral blood. This chain joins TRBV10-3 and TRBJ2-1; 11 nucleotides agree with TRBD1. This clonotype was sampled from a middle-aged man with acute or convalescent COVID-19. The CDR3 DNA sequence: TGTGCCATCGGACAGGGGGCTGACAATGAGCAGTTCTTC. Encoded protein: CAIGQGADNEQFF.